This T cell receptor (beta chain) is drawn from a study of blood T cell repertoires in COVID-19. The germline V gene encodes CDR1 SGHKS and CDR2 YYEKEE (reference sequence). Trimming took 0 bases from V and 5 from J; bases not matched to a gene: 6. The CDR3 extends over 15 amino acids. Some clones are missing from TCRdb's copy, which holds only in-frame ones; the method was immunoSEQ multiplex PCR. The profile shows around 60,000 clones, more than 80% of them singletons. The sequence was obtained from a human donor with active COVID-19. The donor label of this sample is uncertain. The sequenced sample was peripheral blood. The rearrangement uses TRBV5-5 and TRBJ2-7; 9 positions agree with TRBD1. The DNA for the CDR3 is TGTGCCAGCAGCTTGGGGGTGACAGGGGGGAACGAGCAGTACTTC. As protein: CASSLGVTGGNEQYF.